This T cell receptor (beta chain) appears in the sequencing data of a study of follicular helper T cells after annual influenza vaccination. Study-wide results and caveats: Day 7 ICOS+CD38+ clones later appeared mostly in ICOS-CD38- cTfh. Undersampling of larger non-cTfh compartments could not be excluded.

As for time point: 2015-2016 season, 7 days after influenza vaccination. This clone was seen once. Its antigen is currently unknown. Per germline, CDR1 SEHNR and CDR2 FQNEAQ (reference sequence). The CDR3 loop spans 15 amino acids. V shed 5 bases, J shed 2 bases, and the junction held 2 bases outside the gene matches. Profiled with immunoSEQ multiplex PCR; TCRdb holds only in-frame clones, not every one. The sample includes around 6,200 clones, around four fifths seen only once; the top ten take under 0.7%. V gene TRBV7-9 combines with J gene TRBJ2-1; 11 bases agree with TRBD1. The source is an adult who received the influenza vaccine. Sequencing used CXCR5- memory CD4+ T cells sorted from blood, obtained 7 days after influenza vaccination. The CDR3 loop reads CASSPDRGPYNEQFF. The CDR3 region has the DNA TGTGCCAGCAGCCCGGACAGGGGGCCCTACAATGAGCAGTTCTTC.